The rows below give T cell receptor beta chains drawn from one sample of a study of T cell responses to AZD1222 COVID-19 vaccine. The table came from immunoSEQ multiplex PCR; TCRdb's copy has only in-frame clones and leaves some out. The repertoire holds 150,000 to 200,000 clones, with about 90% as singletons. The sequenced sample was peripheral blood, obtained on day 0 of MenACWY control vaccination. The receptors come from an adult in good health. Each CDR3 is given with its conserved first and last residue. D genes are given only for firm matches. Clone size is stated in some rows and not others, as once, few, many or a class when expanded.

TGCGCCAGCAGCTTGGGACTAGCGGAGGAGGAGCTGTTTTTT,CASSLGLAEEELFF,TRBV5-1,-,TRBD2,TRBJ2-2
TGCGCCAGCACGGACAGGGAGCGGGCGAACACTGAAGCTTTCTTT,CASTDRERANTEAFF,TRBV10-2,-,TRBD1,TRBJ1-1
TGTGCCAGCAGCCAAACCGGGACAGGCACTGAAGCTTTCTTT,CASSQTGTGTEAFF,TRBV3-1/TRBV3-2,-,TRBD1,TRBJ1-1
TGTGCCAGCAGCCAAGAGGTCCGGGGAAGTTCACCCCTCCACTTT,CASSQEVRGSSPLHF,TRBV3-1/TRBV3-2,-,-,TRBJ1-6
TGTGCCAGTACTCAGGGGGCGCGGGGAAATGAAAAACTGTTTTTT,CASTQGARGNEKLFF,TRBV19,once,TRBD1,TRBJ1-4
TGTGCCAGCAGTGTCCCGCGGGCAGGGGCACAGAGTACGCAGTATTTT,CASSVPRAGAQSTQYF,TRBV28,-,-,TRBJ2-3
TGTGCCAGCAGCGTAGAGAGCGCAGTTAATGAAAAACTGTTTTTT,CASSVESAVNEKLFF,TRBV9,-,-,TRBJ1-4
TGTGCCAGCAGCTTATTGACAGGGGAAGGCTACACCTTC,CASSLLTGEGYTF,TRBV7-9,once,TRBD1,TRBJ1-2
TGTGCCAGCAGCCAAGTCGGAGGGGGGGCCGACGAGCAGTACTTC,CASSQVGGGADEQYF,TRBV3-1/TRBV3-2,few,-,TRBJ2-7
TGTGCCAGCTCCCCTAATCGAGGGCAGGGGGGTCAGCCCCAGCATTTT,CASSPNRGQGGQPQHF,TRBV18,-,TRBD1,TRBJ1-5
TGCGCCAGCAGCTTGGAGGCTAGCGGGAACTACAATGAGCAGTTCTTC,CASSLEASGNYNEQFF,TRBV5-1,-,TRBD2,TRBJ2-1
TGTGCCAGCAGCCCTCTGGGGAGCGGCACAGATACGCAGTATTTT,CASSPLGSGTDTQYF,TRBV7-2,once,-,TRBJ2-3
TGTGCCAGCAGTTTATGGGACATCGCAACTAATGAAAAACTGTTTTTT,CASSLWDIATNEKLFF,TRBV28,few,-,TRBJ1-4
TGTGCCAGCAGTTTATATCAGGGACTGTCTGCTTTCTTT,CASSLYQGLSAFF,TRBV28,-,-,TRBJ1-1
TGTGCCATCAGTGAGTACGGGGGAAACACTGAAGCTTTCTTT,CAISEYGGNTEAFF,TRBV10-3,-,-,TRBJ1-1
TGTGCCAGCAGCTTCTTTCCCGGCACTGAAGCTTTCTTT,CASSFFPGTEAFF,TRBV7-2,-,-,TRBJ1-1
TGTGCCTGGAGTTTGGGACGGCAAGAGACCCAGTACTTC,CAWSLGRQETQYF,TRBV30,once,-,TRBJ2-5
TGTGCCAGCAGCTTGGCAGGGGGCTATGGCTACACCTTC,CASSLAGGYGYTF,TRBV5-8,-,TRBD1,TRBJ1-2
TGTGCCAGCAGTCCAGGGAGCATGAACACTGAAGCTTTCTTT,CASSPGSMNTEAFF,TRBV7-3,once,-,TRBJ1-1
TGTGCCAGCATCCTCCTTGGGGGGCCGATTGATGAGCAGTTCTTC,CASILLGGPIDEQFF,TRBV28,-,-,TRBJ2-1
TGTGCCAGCAGTTCTAGCCTAGCGGGAGGCGGTGAGCAGTTCTTC,CASSSSLAGGGEQFF,TRBV6-5,-,TRBD2,TRBJ2-1
TGTGCCAGCAGTTACGGCGGGGTCTATGGCTACACCTTC,CASSYGGVYGYTF,TRBV6-2/TRBV6-3,-,-,TRBJ1-2
TGTGCCAGCAGCATCGGGAGATCTGGGGCCAACGTCCTGACTTTC,CASSIGRSGANVLTF,TRBV9,-,-,TRBJ2-6
TGTGCCAGCAGTGAGGGACAGGGGCGTCAGCCCCAGCATTTT,CASSEGQGRQPQHF,TRBV27,-,TRBD1,TRBJ1-5
TGTGCCGGCCATAGTTCTAGGGACAATGAGCAGTTCTTC,CAGHSSRDNEQFF,TRBV10-3,-,-,TRBJ2-1
TGTGCCAGCAGCTCCTCAACCCCACAGACCGGGGAGCTGTTTTTT,CASSSSTPQTGELFF,TRBV7-9,-,-,TRBJ2-2
TGTGCCAGCAGCTTAGCTGGCGGGAGGAGGTCCTACAATGAGCAGTTCTTC,CASSLAGGRRSYNEQFF,TRBV11-2,-,TRBD2,TRBJ2-1
TGTGCCAGCAGCTTAACCGGGACAGGACTTTATGGCCACTTC,CASSLTGTGLYGHF,TRBV5-6,-,TRBD1,TRBJ2-7
TGCAGCGCTGATGCCCCCGCTGGCACAGATACGCAGTATTTT,CSADAPAGTDTQYF,TRBV29-1,-,-,TRBJ2-3
TGTGCCAGCAGGGAACGCGGACAGCTTAACTATGGCTACACCTTC,CASRERGQLNYGYTF,TRBV28,-,-,TRBJ1-2
TGTGCCAGCAGTCGGCCCACGAACACCGGGGAGCTGTTTTTT,CASSRPTNTGELFF,TRBV6-5,-,-,TRBJ2-2
TGCGCCAGCAAGACAGGGATGAACACTGAAGCTTTCTTT,CASKTGMNTEAFF,TRBV10-2,-,TRBD1,TRBJ1-1
TGTGCCAGCAGCTCTCCTGGCGGACACTCCGAGCAGTACTTC,CASSSPGGHSEQYF,TRBV7-6,-,-,TRBJ2-7
TGTGCCAGTACCCCGCAGGCGCCGGCTGGCTACACCTTC,CASTPQAPAGYTF,TRBV19,-,-,TRBJ1-2
TGTGCCAGCAGCCATGCCAGTTTAGGGAACAATGAGCAGTTCTTC,CASSHASLGNNEQFF,TRBV11-2,-,-,TRBJ2-1
TGTGCCAGCAGGCCCGGGGGACTAGCGGTCTACAATGAGCAGTTCTTC,CASRPGGLAVYNEQFF,TRBV28,-,TRBD2,TRBJ2-1
TGTGCCAGCAGGGAGGGCAGGGGGCTCGTCGCTGAAGCTTTCTTT,CASREGRGLVAEAFF,TRBV5-5,once,TRBD1,TRBJ1-1
TGTGCCAGCAGCCAAGCCGGGGGGAGGGATGAAGCTTTCTTT,CASSQAGGRDEAFF,TRBV4-2,-,-,TRBJ1-1
TGTGCCAGCAGCGCGTACGGGACAGGGCTCCAGTACTTC,CASSAYGTGLQYF,TRBV21-1,-,-,TRBJ2-4
TGTGCCAGCAGTCCTGCTTCTGGAAACACCATATATTTT,CASSPASGNTIYF,TRBV9,-,-,TRBJ1-3
TGCGCCAGCAGCTTGGAGCATGGCAATCAGCCCCAGCATTTT,CASSLEHGNQPQHF,TRBV5-1,-,-,TRBJ1-5
TGTGCCAGCAGTTTATGGGGGCCCCAGGGCAATGAGCAGTTCTTC,CASSLWGPQGNEQFF,TRBV28,-,-,TRBJ2-1
TGCGCCAGCAGCCCCAAAGGGGGGGCGAACACCGGGGAGCTGTTTTTT,CASSPKGGANTGELFF,TRBV4-3,-,-,TRBJ2-2
TGTGCCAGTAGTATAGCCAGAGATACGCAGTATTTT,CASSIARDTQYF,TRBV19,-,-,TRBJ2-3